The text below deals with one T cell receptor beta chain. Its antigen is still unknown. Base qualities are not provided; no much larger clone lies one nucleotide away. The sample originates from a study of control samples from healthy donors and cancer patients (dated by TCRdb to about 2020). V is shortened by 1 base, J by 9 bases, and the region joining them spans 7 bases. The germline V gene supplies CDR1 SNHLY and CDR2 FYNNEI. The CDR3 runs 12 amino acids, cysteine and phenylalanine included. The CDR3 DNA has 36 bases and is translated from base 1. Libraries came from the immunoSEQ multiplex PCR assay. The table was pulled from immuneACCESS by TCRdb, which kept in-frame rearrangements only. Such tables lose some clones; where checked, under half of the loss comes from unresolved V genes, and the rest has no known cause. Counted in this sample were approximately 150,000 clones; over 85% of them appeared once. The ten largest clones capture roughly 5.5% of the sample.

The TCR was taken from a man aged 18 to 35 in good health. The source material was blood. The rearrangement joined TRBV2 to TRBJ1-5, with an unclear D gene assignment. The encoded CDR3 is CASSEGERPQHF. At the DNA level, the sequence is TGTGCCAGCAGTGAAGGGGAACGGCCCCAGCATTTT.